This TCR beta chain stems from a study of blood T cell repertoires in COVID-19. Background on the study: PBMCs, B-cell-depleted T cells, or T cells provided the cDNA or gDNA that made up the material.

Authors' methods: It was from reference gene primer amplification that nucleated cell counts were estimated. Profiled with immunoSEQ multiplex PCR; TCRdb holds only in-frame clones, not every one. V and J calls and clone size are given by that table; D and trimming were obtained from the DNA. Of 150,000 to 200,000 clones in the sample, about 87% are singletons; the top ten hold 4%. V shed 11 bases and J shed 8 bases, with 16 bases lying between them. Germline loops: CDR1 MNHEY, CDR2 SVGAGI. The CDR3 totals 13 residues. Sequencing was carried out using peripheral blood. V is TRBV6-5 and J is TRBJ1-6; D ambiguous. This clonotype was obtained from a woman between 25 and 40 years old with acute or convalescent COVID-19. The CDR3 is CAAQREVDSPLHF. As DNA, the CDR3 is TGTGCCGCTCAACGGGAGGTGGATTCACCCCTCCACTTT.